This T cell receptor beta chain derives from a study of control samples from healthy donors and cancer patients. The data were produced by immunoSEQ multiplex PCR, yet TCRdb's version contains in-frame clones alone and is incomplete. The repertoire holds roughly 100,000 clones, with 85% to 90% as singletons. Germline CDR1 SGHKS, CDR2 YYEKEE (reference sequence). The CDR3 runs 17 residues. V lost 4 bases and J lost 0; bases outside the gene matches: 9. The chain has TRBV5-5 and TRBJ1-5, with TRBD1 matching 8 bases. The sequence derives from a man between 60 and 70 years old with lung cancer. Material for sequencing was PBMCs. Here the CDR3 reads CASSLDRGSYSNQPQHF. DNA of the CDR3: TGTGCCAGCAGCCTAGACAGGGGATCTTATAGCAATCAGCCCCAGCATTTT.